This note documents a single T cell receptor (beta chain) sequence. TCR libraries were built from 450 to 650 ng of total RNA by linear amplification. MiXCR, run by TCRdb on the reads, gives a single entry per CDR3 protein. The data hold approximately 180,000 distinct CDR3 sequences, with about 76% observed a single time. This sample stems from a study of healthy donors' naive CD4 and CD8 T cells. With 3 bases removed from V and 5 bases from J, the gap between germline ends came to 13 bases. This CDR3 has 14 amino acids. This receptor was taken from a pool of human donors in good health; the sample pools cells from several healthy donors. The chain is built from TRBV12-3 or TRBV12-4 and TRBJ2-5; a weak D match, TRBD2 (6 bases). The sequencing sample was made of naive CD4+ and CD8+ T cells sorted from blood, pooled from several donors. CDR3 sequence reads: CASSLRGGTETQYF. The CDR3 bases are TGTGCCAGCAGTTTGCGGGGAGGTACGGAGACCCAGTACTTC.